The TCR beta chain described here comes from a study of T cell changes during pregnancy in multiple sclerosis. Generated by immunoSEQ multiplex PCR, the TCRdb table keeps only in-frame clones and is missing some. The table shows 21,000 or so clones, with around 90% occurring only once. This clone occurred once. J was trimmed by 2 bases and V by 1 base; bases with no gene match: 7. The V gene's germline CDR1 is SEHNR and CDR2 FQNEAQ (reference sequence). This CDR3 is 18 amino acids long. This chain joins TRBV7-9 and TRBJ2-5; 13 bases agree with TRBD2. The receptor comes from a female donor in good health, enrolled as a control in a pregnancy study. The source material was CD8+ T cells from peripheral blood mononuclear cells, sampled in the second trimester of pregnancy. The DNA for the CDR3 is TGTGCCAGCAGCTTAGGATATTGGGGACTAGCGGGACAAGAGACCCAGTACTTC. Protein sequence: CASSLGYWGLAGQETQYF.